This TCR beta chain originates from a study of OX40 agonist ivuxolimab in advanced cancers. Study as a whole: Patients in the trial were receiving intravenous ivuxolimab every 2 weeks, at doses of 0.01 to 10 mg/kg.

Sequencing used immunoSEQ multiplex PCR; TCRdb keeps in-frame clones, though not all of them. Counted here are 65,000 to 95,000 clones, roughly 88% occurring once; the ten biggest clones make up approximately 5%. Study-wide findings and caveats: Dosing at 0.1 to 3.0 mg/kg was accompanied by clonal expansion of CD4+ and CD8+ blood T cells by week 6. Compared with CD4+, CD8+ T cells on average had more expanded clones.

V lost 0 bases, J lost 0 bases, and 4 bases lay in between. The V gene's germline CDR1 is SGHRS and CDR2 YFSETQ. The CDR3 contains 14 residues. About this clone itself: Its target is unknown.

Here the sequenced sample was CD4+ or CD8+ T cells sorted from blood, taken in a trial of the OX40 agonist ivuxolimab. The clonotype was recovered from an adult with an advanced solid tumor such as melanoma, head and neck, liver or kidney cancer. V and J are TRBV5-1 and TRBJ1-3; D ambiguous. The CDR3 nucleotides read TGCGCCAGCAGCTTGGACAACTCTGGAAACACCATATATTTT. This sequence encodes CASSLDNSGNTIYF.